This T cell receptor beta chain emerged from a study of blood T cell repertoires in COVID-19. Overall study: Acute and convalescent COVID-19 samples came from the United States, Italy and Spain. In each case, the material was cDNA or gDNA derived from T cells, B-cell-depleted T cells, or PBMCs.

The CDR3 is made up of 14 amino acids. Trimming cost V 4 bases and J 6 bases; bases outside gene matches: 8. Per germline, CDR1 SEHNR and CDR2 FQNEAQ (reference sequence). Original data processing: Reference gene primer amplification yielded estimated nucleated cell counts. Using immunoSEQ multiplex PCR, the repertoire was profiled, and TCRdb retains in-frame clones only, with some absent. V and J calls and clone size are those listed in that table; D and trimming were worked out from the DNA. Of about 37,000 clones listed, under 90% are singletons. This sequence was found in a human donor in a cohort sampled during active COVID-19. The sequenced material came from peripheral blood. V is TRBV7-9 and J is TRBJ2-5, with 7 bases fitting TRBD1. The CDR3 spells CASSSGTAYQTQYF. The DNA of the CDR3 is TGTGCCAGCAGCTCCGGGACAGCCTACCAGACCCAGTACTTC. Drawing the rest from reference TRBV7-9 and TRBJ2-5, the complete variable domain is DTGVSQNPRHKITKRGQNVTFRCDPISEHNRLYWYRQTLGQGPEFLTYFQNEAQLEKSRLLSDRFSAERPKGSFSTLEIQRTEQGDSAMYLCASSSGTAYQTQYFGPGTRLLVL.